Below, 10 T cell receptor beta chains from the same sample are listed, as sequenced in a study of metastatic and nonmetastatic thyroid tumors. TCRdb recomputed clones from the PCR reads via MiXCR. This table holds roughly 13,000 clones, less than 25% found once. The entire patient cohort was treatment-naive prior to thyroid surgery. What was sequenced was blood. The receptors stem from a female donor with papillary thyroid cancer or a benign thyroid nodule (not recorded which). Some clones in this sample may be carry-over from other donors' samples.

This clone has only one observation. J is TRBJ1-1 and V is TRBV7-2; no definite D call. This CDR3 comprises 15 residues. Germline assignment: CDR1 SGHTA and CDR2 FQGNSA. Trimming took off 1 base at V and 4 bases at J, with 13 bases between the two ends. CDR3 sequence (DNA): TGTGCCAGCAGCTTAGGGCTACGGCTCGGCACTGAAGCTTTCTTT. Protein product: CASSLGLRLGTEAFF.

This clone has a count of ten or more. The genes are TRBV10-2 and TRBJ1-1; D gene unclear. Germline CDR1 is WSHSY and CDR2 is SAAADI. The CDR3 has 18 residues. Between the trimmed V and J ends, which lost 3 bases and 0 bases, there was a span of 20 bases. The CDR3 region has the DNA TGCGCCAGCAGTGAACTGCCCTCAGCGCGGCGCATGAACACTGAAGCTTTCTTT. Residues: CASSELPSARRMNTEAFF.

The chain uses TRBV2 and TRBJ2-7; D remains ambiguous. Germline CDR1 reads SNHLY; CDR2 reads FYNNEI. V shed 10 bases and J shed 2 bases, with 12 bases lying between them. There are 12 residues in the CDR3. Written as DNA, the CDR3 is TGTGCCAACAAACCTAAGCCCTACGAGCAGTACTTC. It is translated as CANKPKPYEQYF.

This clone has at least ten counts. CDR3 region: CATSRDRRPQETQYF. The CDR3, as DNA: TGTGCCACCAGCAGAGATCGTCGGCCACAAGAGACCCAGTACTTC. The chain joins TRBV15 to TRBJ2-5; the D is unclear. Germline V gives CDR1 LNHNV, CDR2 YYDKDF (reference sequence). With 0 bases removed from V and 2 bases from J, the gap between germline ends came to 10 bases. There are 15 residues in the CDR3.

There are many counts of this clone. CDR3: CSVGRQGASYNEQFF. In DNA form, the CDR3 reads TGCAGCGTTGGTCGTCAGGGGGCTTCCTACAATGAGCAGTTCTTC. The chain links TRBV29-1 to TRBJ2-1, with 8 positions matching TRBD1. V was pared by 4 bases and J by 1 base, with 6 bases of the junction left unmatched. CDR1 and CDR2 (germline): SQVTM, ANQGSEA. This CDR3 region has 15 residues.

A note on this clone: Other DNA sequences of this sample code for an identical CDR3. This chain joins TRBV7-8 and TRBJ2-3, with a tentative D call TRBD2 (5 bases). This CDR3 has 16 residues. From germline, CDR1 is SGHVS and CDR2 FQNEAQ. The V and J ends lost 9 bases and 2 bases respectively, with 21 bases between them. The CDR3 DNA reads as TGTGCCAGTAGCCCCGGTACTAGGGAGTACACAGATACGCAGTATTTT. This codes for CASSPGTREYTDTQYF.

This clone has more than one count but fewer than ten. This chain connects TRBV6-2 or TRBV6-3 to TRBJ1-2, with D perhaps matching TRBD1 (5 bases). CDR1 and CDR2 (germline): MNHEY, SVGEGT. The V gene lost 0 bases and the J gene lost 0 bases, with 8 bases spanning the gap. There are 15 residues in the CDR3. CDR3 in amino acids: CASSYSTEANYGYTF. CDR3 nucleotides: TGTGCCAGCAGTTACTCGACAGAAGCTAACTATGGCTACACCTTC.

Comments on this clone: The junction shows a germline mismatch at one end, possibly a read error. The V gene is TRBV7-9, the J gene TRBJ1-6; D might be TRBD1 (5 bases). The CDR3 runs to 15 residues. CDR1 is SEHNR and CDR2 is FQNEAQ in the germline V gene (reference sequence). As DNA, the CDR3 is TGTGCCAGCAGCCAGGGTAGCTCCTATAATTCACCCCCCCACTTT. Translated, it gives CASSQGSSYNSPPHF.

This clone was seen many times. The chain recombines TRBV20-1 with TRBJ1-1; D is unclear. This CDR3 comprises 17 residues. Per germline, CDR1 DFQATT and CDR2 SNEGSKA (reference sequence). V was trimmed by 0 bases and J by 3 bases, leaving 20 bases between them. The CDR3 spells CSARDWQERDWDTEAFF. In DNA form, the CDR3 reads TGCAGTGCTAGAGATTGGCAGGAGAGGGATTGGGACACTGAAGCTTTCTTT.

Details on this clone: One junction end disagrees with the germline gene, perhaps due to a read error. The chain uses TRBV5-1 and TRBJ2-6, with D perhaps matching TRBD1 (5 bases). Germline CDR1 SGHRS, CDR2 YFSETQ. The CDR3 totals 15 residues. The CDR3 nucleotides read TGCGCCAGCAGCCCCGGCCGGCCTGGGGCCAACGTCCCGACTTTC. Translating it yields CASSPGRPGANVPTF.